This T cell receptor (beta chain) stems from a study of blood T cell repertoires in COVID-19. V lost 6 bases to trimming and J lost 0 bases, with 9 bases between them. The length of the CDR3 is 14 residues. Germline CDR1 LNHDA, CDR2 SQIVND (reference sequence). Cohorts were based on clinical histories the participants reported. No more than 2 weeks before study entry, exposed participants had met a case of COVID-19. Some clones are missing from TCRdb's copy, which holds only in-frame ones; the method was immunoSEQ multiplex PCR. This table has 400,000 to 500,000 clones, nearly 90% appearing once. The sample consisted of PBMCs or T cells enriched from blood (not recorded which). The TCR originated in a woman between 18 and 29 years old who had been exposed to COVID-19. The chain employs TRBV19 and TRBJ1-3; a weak D match, TRBD1 (6 bases). The CDR3 DNA is TGTGCCAGTAGCCCGACAGGCTCTGGAAACACCATATATTTT. Its translation: CASSPTGSGNTIYF.